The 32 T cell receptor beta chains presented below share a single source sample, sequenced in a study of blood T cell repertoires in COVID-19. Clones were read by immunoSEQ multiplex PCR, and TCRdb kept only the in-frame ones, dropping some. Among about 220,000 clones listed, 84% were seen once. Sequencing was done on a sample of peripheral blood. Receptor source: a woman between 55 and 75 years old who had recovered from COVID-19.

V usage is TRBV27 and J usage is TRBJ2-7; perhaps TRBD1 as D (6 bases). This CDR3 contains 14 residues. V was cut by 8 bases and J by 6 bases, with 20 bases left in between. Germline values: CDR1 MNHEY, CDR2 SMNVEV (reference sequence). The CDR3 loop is CASRARGSPVEQYF. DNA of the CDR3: TGTGCCAGCCGGGCGAGGGGGAGCCCGGTCGAGCAGTACTTC.

CDR3 protein: CASSLRTFRYEQYF. CDR3 nucleotides: TGTGCCAGCAGCTTAAGGACTTTTCGCTACGAGCAGTACTTC. V usage is TRBV7-2 and J usage is TRBJ2-7, with a weak D call TRBD2 (5 bases). Germline CDR1 is SGHTA and CDR2 is FQGNSA. The V and J ends lost 2 bases and 3 bases respectively, with 11 bases between them. The CDR3 loop spans 14 amino acids.

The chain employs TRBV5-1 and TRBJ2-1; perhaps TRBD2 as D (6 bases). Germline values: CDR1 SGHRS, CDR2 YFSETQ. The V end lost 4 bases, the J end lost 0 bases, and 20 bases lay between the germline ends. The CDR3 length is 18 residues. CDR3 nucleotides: TGCGCCAGCAGCCGGGGACTCCCACCCCTTAGCTCCTACAATGAGCAGTTCTTC. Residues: CASSRGLPPLSSYNEQFF.

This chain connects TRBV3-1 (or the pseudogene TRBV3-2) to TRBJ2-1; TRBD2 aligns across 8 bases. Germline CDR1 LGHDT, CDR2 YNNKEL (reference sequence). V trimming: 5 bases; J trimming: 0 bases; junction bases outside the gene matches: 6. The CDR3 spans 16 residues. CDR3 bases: TGTGCCAGCAGCACCATAGCGGGACGCTCCTACAATGAGCAGTTCTTC. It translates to CASSTIAGRSYNEQFF.

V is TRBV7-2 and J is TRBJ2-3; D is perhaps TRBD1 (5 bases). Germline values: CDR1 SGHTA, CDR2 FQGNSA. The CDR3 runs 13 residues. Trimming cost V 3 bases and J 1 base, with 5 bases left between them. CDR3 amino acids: CASSLGRTDTQYF. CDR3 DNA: TGTGCCAGCAGCTTGGGGCGCACAGATACGCAGTATTTT.

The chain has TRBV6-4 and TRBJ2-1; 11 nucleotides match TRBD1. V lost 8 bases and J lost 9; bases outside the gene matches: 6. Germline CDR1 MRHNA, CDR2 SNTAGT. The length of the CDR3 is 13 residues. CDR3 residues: CASGEGTGGEQFF. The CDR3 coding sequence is TGTGCCAGCGGGGAAGGGACAGGGGGTGAGCAGTTCTTC.

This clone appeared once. The CDR3 here is CASKDRQYGYTF. The CDR3 DNA sequence: TGTGCCAGTAAAGACAGACAGTATGGCTACACCTTC. The chain carries TRBV19 and TRBJ1-2; tentative D call: TRBD1 (5 bases). V was trimmed by 7 bases and J by 5 bases, leaving 11 bases between them. CDR3 length: 12 amino acids. CDR1 LNHDA and CDR2 SQIVND come from the germline V gene (reference sequence).

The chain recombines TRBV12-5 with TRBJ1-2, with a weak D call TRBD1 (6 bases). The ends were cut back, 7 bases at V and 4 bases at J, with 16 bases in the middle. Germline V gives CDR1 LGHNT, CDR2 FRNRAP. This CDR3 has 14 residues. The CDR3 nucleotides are TGTGCTAGTGCCCGAGGTGCAGGGGCCTATGGCTACACCTTC. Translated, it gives CASARGAGAYGYTF.

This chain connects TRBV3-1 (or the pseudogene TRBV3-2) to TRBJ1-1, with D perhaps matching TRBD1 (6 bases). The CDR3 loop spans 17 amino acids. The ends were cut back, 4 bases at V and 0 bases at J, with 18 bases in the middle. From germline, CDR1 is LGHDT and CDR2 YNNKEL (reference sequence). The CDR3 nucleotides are TGTGCCAGCAGCCCACTCAGGGGAAGTGTTGTGAACACTGAAGCTTTCTTT. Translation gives CASSPLRGSVVNTEAFF.

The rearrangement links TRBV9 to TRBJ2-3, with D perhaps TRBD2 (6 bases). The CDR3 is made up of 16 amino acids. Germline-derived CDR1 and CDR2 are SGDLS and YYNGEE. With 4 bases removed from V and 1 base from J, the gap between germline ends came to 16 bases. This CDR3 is CASSPRTTMGTDTQYF. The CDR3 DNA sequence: TGTGCCAGCAGCCCACGGACTACCATGGGCACAGATACGCAGTATTTT.

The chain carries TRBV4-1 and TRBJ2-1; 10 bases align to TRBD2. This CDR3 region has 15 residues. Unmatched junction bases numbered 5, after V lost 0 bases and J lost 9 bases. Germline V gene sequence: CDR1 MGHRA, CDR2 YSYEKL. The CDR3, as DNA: TGCGCCAGCAGCCAAGAACTAGCGGGGACGAGTGAGCAGTTCTTC. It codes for CASSQELAGTSEQFF.

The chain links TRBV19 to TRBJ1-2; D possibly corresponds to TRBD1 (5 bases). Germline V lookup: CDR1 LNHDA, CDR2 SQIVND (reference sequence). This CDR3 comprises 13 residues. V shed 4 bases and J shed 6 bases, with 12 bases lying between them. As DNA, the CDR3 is TGTGCCAGTAGTAGGCGGGGCGCGGATGGCTACACCTTC. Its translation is CASSRRGADGYTF.

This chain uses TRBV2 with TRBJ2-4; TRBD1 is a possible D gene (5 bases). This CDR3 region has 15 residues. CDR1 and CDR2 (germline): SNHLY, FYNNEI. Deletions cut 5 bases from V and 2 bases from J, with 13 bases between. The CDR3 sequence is CASSYQTVSKNIQYF. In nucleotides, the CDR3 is TGTGCCAGCAGTTACCAGACAGTCTCCAAAAACATTCAGTACTTC.

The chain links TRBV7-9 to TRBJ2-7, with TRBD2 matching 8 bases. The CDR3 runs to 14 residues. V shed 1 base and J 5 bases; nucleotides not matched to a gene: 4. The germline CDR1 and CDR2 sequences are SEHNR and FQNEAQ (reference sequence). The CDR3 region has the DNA TGTGCCAGCAGCTTAGGACTAGCGTTCCACGAGCAGTACTTC. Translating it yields CASSLGLAFHEQYF.

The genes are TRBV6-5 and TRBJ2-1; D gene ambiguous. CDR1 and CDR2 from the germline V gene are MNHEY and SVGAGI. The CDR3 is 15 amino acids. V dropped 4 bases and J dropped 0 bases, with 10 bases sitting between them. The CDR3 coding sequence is TGTGCCAGCAGTTCACAGCTCAGCTCCTACAATGAGCAGTTCTTC. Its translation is CASSSQLSSYNEQFF.

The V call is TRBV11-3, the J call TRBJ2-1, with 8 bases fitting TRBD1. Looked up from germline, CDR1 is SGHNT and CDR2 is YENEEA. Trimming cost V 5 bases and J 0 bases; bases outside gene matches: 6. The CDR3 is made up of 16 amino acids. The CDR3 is CASSPLGQDSYNEQFF. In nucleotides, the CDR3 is TGTGCCAGCAGCCCCTTGGGACAGGACTCCTACAATGAGCAGTTCTTC. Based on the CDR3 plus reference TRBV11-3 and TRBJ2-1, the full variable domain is EAGVVQSPRYKIIEKKQPVAFWCNPISGHNTLYWYLQNLGQGPELLIRYENEEAVDDSQLPKDRFSAERLKGVDSTLKIQPAELGDSAVYLCASSPLGQDSYNEQFFGPGTRLTVL.

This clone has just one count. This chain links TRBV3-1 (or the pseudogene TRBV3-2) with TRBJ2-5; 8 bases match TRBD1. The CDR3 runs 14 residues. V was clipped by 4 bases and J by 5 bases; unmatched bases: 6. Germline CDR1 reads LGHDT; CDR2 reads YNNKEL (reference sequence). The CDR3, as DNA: TGTGCCAGCAGCCCCCGGACAGGGCAGGAGACCCAGTACTTC. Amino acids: CASSPRTGQETQYF.

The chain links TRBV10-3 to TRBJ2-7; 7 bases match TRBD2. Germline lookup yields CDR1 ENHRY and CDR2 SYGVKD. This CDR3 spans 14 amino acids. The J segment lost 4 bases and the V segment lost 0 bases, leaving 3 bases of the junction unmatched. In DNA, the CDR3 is TGTGCCATCAGTGAGTCGATGGGGGGGTACGAGCAGTACTTC. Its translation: CAISESMGGYEQYF.

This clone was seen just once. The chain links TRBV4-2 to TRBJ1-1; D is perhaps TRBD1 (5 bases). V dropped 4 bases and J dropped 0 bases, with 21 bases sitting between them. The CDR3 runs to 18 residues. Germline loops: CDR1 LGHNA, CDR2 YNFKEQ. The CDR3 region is CASSPRRRGQPLNTEAFF. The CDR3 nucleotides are TGTGCCAGCAGCCCCCGTAGGAGGGGTCAACCATTGAACACTGAAGCTTTCTTT.

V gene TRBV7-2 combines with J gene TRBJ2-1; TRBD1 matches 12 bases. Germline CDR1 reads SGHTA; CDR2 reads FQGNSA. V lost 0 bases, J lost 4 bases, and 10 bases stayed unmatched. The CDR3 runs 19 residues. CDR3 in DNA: TGTGCCAGCAGCTTAGCGGGACAGGGGGCTCAAACGAAGTACAATGAGCAGTTCTTC. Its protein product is CASSLAGQGAQTKYNEQFF.

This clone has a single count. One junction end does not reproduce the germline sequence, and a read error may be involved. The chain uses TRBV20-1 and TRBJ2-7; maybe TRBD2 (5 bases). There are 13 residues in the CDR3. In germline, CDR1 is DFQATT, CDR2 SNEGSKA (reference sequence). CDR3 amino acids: CSASRGSDHLLNF. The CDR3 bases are TGCAGTGCCAGTAGAGGGAGCGATCATCTTCTAAACTTC.

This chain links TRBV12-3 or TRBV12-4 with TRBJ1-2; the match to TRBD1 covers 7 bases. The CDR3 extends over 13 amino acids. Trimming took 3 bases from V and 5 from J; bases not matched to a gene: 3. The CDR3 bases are TGTGCCAGCAGTTTCGAGACAGGGTATGGCTACACCTTC. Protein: CASSFETGYGYTF.

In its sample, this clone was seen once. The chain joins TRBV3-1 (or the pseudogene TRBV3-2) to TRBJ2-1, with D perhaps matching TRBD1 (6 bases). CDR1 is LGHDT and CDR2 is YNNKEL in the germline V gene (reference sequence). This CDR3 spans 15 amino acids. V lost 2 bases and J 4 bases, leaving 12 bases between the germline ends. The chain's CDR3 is CASSQKTGPYNEQFF. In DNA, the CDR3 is TGTGCCAGCAGCCAAAAAACAGGGCCTTACAATGAGCAGTTCTTC.

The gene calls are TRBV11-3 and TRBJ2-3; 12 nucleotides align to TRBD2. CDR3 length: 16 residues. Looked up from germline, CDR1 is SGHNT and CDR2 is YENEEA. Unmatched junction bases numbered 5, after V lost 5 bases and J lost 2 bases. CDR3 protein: CASSASGGDLTDTQYF. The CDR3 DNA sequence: TGTGCCAGCAGCGCTAGCGGGGGGGATCTCACAGATACGCAGTATTTT. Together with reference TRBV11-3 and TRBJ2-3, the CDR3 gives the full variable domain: EAGVVQSPRYKIIEKKQPVAFWCNPISGHNTLYWYLQNLGQGPELLIRYENEEAVDDSQLPKDRFSAERLKGVDSTLKIQPAELGDSAVYLCASSASGGDLTDTQYFGPGTRLTVL.

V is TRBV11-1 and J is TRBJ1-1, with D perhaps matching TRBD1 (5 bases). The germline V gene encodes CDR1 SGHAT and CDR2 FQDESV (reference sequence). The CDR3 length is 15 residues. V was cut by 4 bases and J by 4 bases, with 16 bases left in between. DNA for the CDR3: TGTGCCAGCAGCTCCCAGCGGAACGGGGGCACTGAAGCTTTCTTT. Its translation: CASSSQRNGGTEAFF. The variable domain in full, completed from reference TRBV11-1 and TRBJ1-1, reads EAEVAQSPRYKITEKSQAVAFWCDPISGHATLYWYRQILGQGPELLVQFQDESVVDDSQLPKDRFSAERLKGVDSTLKIQPAELGDSAMYLCASSSQRNGGTEAFFGQGTRLTVV.

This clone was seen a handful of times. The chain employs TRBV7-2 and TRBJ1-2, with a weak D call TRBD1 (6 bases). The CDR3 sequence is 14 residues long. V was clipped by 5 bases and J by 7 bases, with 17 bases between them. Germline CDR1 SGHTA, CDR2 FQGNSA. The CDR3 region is CASSAPVEGVGYTF. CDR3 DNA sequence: TGTGCCAGCAGCGCCCCGGTTGAGGGGGTTGGCTACACCTTC.

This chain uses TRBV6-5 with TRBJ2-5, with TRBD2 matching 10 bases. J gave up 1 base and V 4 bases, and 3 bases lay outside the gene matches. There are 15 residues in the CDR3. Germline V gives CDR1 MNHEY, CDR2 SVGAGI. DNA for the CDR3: TGTGCCAGCAGTTCTAGCGGGGGCCTCCAAGAGACCCAGTACTTC. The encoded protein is CASSSSGGLQETQYF.

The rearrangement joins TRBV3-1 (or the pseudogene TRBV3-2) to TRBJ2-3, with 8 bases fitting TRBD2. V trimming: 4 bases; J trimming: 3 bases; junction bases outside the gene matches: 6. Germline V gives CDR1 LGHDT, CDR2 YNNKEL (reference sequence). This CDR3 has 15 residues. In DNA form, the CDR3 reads TGTGCCAGCAGCCCCTTCAGCGGGGGAACAGATACGCAGTATTTT. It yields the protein CASSPFSGGTDTQYF.

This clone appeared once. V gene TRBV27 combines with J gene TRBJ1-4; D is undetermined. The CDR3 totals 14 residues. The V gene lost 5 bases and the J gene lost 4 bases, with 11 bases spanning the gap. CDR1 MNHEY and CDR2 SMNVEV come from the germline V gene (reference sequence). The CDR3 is CASSNGPLNEKLFF. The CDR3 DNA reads TGTGCCAGCAGTAACGGTCCCCTTAATGAAAAACTGTTTTTT.

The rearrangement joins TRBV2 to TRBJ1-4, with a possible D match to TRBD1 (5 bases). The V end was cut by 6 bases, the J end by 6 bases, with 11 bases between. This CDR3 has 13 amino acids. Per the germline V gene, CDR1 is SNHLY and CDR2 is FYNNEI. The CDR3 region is CASRGGTDEKLFF. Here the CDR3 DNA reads TGTGCCAGCAGGGGCGGGACGGATGAAAAACTGTTTTTT.

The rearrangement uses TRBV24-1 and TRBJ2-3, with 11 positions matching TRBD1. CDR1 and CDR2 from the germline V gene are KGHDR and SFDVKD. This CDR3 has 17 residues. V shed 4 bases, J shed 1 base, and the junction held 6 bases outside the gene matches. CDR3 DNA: TGTGCCACCAGTGACCCCGGACAGGGGGCGGGCACAGATACGCAGTATTTT. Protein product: CATSDPGQGAGTDTQYF.

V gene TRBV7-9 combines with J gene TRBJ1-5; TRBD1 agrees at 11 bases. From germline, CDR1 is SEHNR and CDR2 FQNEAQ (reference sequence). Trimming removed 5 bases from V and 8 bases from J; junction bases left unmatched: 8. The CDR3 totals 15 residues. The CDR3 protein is CASSKGQGGDEPQHF. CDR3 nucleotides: TGTGCCAGCAGCAAGGGACAGGGGGGCGATGAGCCCCAGCATTTT.